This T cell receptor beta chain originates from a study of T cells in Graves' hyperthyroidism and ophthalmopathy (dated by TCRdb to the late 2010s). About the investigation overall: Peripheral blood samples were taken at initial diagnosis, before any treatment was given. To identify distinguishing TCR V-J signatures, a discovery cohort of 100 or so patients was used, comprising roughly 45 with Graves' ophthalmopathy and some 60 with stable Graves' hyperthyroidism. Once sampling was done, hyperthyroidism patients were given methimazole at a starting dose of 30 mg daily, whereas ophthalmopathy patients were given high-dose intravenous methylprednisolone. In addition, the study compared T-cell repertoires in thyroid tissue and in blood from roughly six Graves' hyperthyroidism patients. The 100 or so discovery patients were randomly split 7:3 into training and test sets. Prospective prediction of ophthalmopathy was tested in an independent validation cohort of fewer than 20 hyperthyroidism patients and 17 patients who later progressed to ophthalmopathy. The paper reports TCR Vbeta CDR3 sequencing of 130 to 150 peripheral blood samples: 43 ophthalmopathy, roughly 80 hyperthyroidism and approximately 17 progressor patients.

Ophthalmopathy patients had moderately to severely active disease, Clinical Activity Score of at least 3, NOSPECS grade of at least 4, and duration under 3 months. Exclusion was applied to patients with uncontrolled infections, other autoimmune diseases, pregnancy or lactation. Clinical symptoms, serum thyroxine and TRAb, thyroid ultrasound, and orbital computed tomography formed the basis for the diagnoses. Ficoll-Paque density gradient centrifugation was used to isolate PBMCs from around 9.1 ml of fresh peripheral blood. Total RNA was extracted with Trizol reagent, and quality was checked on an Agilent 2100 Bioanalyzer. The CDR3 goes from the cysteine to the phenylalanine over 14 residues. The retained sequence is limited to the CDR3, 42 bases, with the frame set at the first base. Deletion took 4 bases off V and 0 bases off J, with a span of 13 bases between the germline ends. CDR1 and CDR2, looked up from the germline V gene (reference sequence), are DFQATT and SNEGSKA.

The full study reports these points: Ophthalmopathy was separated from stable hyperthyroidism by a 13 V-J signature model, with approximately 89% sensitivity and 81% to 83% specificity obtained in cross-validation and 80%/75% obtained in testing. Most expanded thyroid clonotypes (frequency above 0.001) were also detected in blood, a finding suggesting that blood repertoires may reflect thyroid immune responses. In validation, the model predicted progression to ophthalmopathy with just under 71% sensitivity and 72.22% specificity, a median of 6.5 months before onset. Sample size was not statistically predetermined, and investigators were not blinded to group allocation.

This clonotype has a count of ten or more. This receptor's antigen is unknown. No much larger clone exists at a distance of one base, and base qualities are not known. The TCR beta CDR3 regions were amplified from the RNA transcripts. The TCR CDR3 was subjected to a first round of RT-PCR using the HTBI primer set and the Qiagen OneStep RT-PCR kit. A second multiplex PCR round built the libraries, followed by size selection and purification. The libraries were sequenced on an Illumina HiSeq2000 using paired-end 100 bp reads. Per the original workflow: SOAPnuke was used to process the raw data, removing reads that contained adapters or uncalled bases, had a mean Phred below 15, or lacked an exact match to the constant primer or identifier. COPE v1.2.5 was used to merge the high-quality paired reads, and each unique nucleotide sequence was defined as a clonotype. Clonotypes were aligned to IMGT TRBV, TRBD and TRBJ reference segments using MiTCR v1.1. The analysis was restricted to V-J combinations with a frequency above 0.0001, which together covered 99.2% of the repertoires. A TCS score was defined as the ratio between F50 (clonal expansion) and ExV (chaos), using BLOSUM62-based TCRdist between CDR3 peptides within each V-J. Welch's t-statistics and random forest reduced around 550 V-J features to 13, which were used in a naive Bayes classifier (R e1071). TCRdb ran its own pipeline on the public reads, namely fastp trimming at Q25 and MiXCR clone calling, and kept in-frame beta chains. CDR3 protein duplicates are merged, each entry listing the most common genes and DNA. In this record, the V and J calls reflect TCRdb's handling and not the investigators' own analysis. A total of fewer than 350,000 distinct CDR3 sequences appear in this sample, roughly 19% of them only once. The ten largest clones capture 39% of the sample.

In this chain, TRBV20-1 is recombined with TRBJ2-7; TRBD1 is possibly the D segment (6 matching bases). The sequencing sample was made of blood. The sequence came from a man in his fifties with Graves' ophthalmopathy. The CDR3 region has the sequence CSATPGDLSYEQYF. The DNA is TGCAGTGCTACCCCAGGGGACCTCTCCTACGAGCAGTACTTC.